Each of the 8 T cell receptor beta chains below was sequenced from the same sample in a study of control samples from healthy donors and cancer patients. The assay was immunoSEQ multiplex PCR, and TCRdb's table has in-frame clones only and misses some. This sample has about 64,000 clones; under 95% occur once, and the top ten carry roughly 1.5%. Sequencing input: PBMCs. The receptors originated from a man between 35 and 55 years old with colorectal cancer.

The chain employs TRBV30 and TRBJ2-1; 9 nucleotides match TRBD2. Germline loops: CDR1 GTSNPN, CDR2 SVGIG (reference sequence). The CDR3 extends over 16 amino acids. J lost 7 bases, V lost 2 bases, and 12 bases had no gene match. CDR3 in DNA: TGTGCCTGGAGTAGTGGTCGGCTAGCGGGGTGGAATGAGCAGTTCTTC. It is translated as CAWSSGRLAGWNEQFF. Filled out from reference TRBV30 and TRBJ2-1, the complete variable domain reads SQTIHQWPATLVQPVGSPLSLECTVEGTSNPNLYWYRQAAGRGLQLLFYSVGIGQISSEVPQNLSASRPQDRQFILSSKKLLLSDSGFYLCAWSSGRLAGWNEQFFGPGTRLTVL.

The chain joins TRBV5-1 to TRBJ2-3; the D gene is possibly TRBD2 (6 bases). CDR1 SGHRS and CDR2 YFSETQ come from the germline V gene. Trimming removed 5 bases from V and 7 bases from J, with 8 bases in between. The CDR3 contains 11 residues. CDR3 DNA: TGCGCCAGCAGGGGGAGGAATACGCAGTATTTT. It is translated as CASRGRNTQYF.

The sample holds one count of this clone. The chain combines TRBV5-1 with TRBJ2-1; possible D gene TRBD1, 5 bases. In germline, CDR1 is SGHRS, CDR2 YFSETQ. The CDR3 has 14 residues. V lost 0 bases and J 6 bases, leaving 10 bases between the germline ends. As DNA, the CDR3 is TGCGCCAGCAGCTTGGAAGGGGTTGGCAATGAGCAGTTCTTC. Translation: CASSLEGVGNEQFF.

The chain carries TRBV10-2 and TRBJ2-6; 10 nucleotides agree with TRBD1. V was pared by 6 bases and J by 0 bases, with 5 bases of the junction left unmatched. CDR1 and CDR2 from the germline V gene are WSHSY and SAAADI. This CDR3 has 17 amino acids. The CDR3 nucleotides read TGCGCCAGCAGCAGACAGGGGGCTAGCTCTGGGGCCAACGTCCTGACTTTC. Residues: CASSRQGASSGANVLTF.

This clone was seen a single time. The rearrangement joins TRBV12-3 or TRBV12-4 to TRBJ1-1; 7 nucleotides align to TRBD1. This CDR3 is built from 13 residues. Losses at the gene ends were 8 bases for V and 0 bases for J; bases not matched to a gene: 3. CDR3 coding DNA: TGTGCCAGCCTGGGACAGATGAACACTGAAGCTTTCTTT. Translated, it gives CASLGQMNTEAFF.

The chain is built from TRBV19 and TRBJ1-1; possible D gene TRBD1, 6 bases. The CDR3 runs to 15 residues. V lost 5 bases and J lost 5, with 18 bases in between. Germline lookup yields CDR1 LNHDA and CDR2 SQIVND (reference sequence). CDR3 DNA sequence: TGTGCCAGTAGTGGATCTCCGGGGGCGCAGACTGAAGCTTTCTTT. This sequence encodes CASSGSPGAQTEAFF.

This chain connects TRBV7-6 to TRBJ2-5; D is possibly TRBD2 (6 bases). This CDR3 is built from 17 residues. Deletions cut 1 base from V and 3 bases from J, with 18 bases between. In germline, CDR1 is SGHVS, CDR2 FNYEAQ. As DNA, the CDR3 is TGTGCCAGCAGCTTAGGGGCCCAGCGGGCAAACAAAGAGACCCAGTACTTC. It encodes CASSLGAQRANKETQYF.

The genes are TRBV27 and TRBJ2-1; 8 bases agree with TRBD1. This CDR3 comprises 15 residues. Germline V gene lookup returns CDR1 MNHEY and CDR2 SMNVEV (reference sequence). The J segment lost 5 bases and the V segment lost 8 bases, leaving 11 bases of the junction unmatched. The CDR3 region has the DNA TGTGCCAGCGCATACAGGACAGGGTTGCACAATGAGCAGTTCTTC. This sequence encodes CASAYRTGLHNEQFF.